This TCR beta chain emerged from a study of shared clonotypes between healthy human individuals. Whole-study context: Donors were a couple of women and three men aged 18 to 49. Study-wide results and limits: A generally larger estimated richness was seen in naive subsets than in memory subsets.

Using immunoSEQ multiplex PCR, the repertoire was profiled, and TCRdb retains in-frame clones only, with some absent. The sample includes roughly 2 million clones, about 94% of them seen just once. The germline CDR1 and CDR2 sequences are SGHRS and YFSETQ. The CDR3 totals 14 residues. V lost 0 bases, J lost 2 bases, and 9 bases lay in between. On this clone itself: No antigen is known for it.

The J gene is TRBJ2-7, the V gene TRBV5-1; D remains ambiguous. This TCR derives from a man between 18 and 29 years old in good health. The material sequenced was naive CD4+ T cells sorted from blood. Regarding subset: CD45RA+ positively selected. The CDR3 DNA reads TGCGCCAGCAGCTTGGTGGTAGGAGCCTACGAGCAGTACTTC. It encodes CASSLVVGAYEQYF.